This TCR beta chain was obtained from a study of blood T cell repertoires in COVID-19 (dated by TCRdb to 2019 to 2021). The study in broad terms: The collaborator samples originated in the United States, Italy and Spain and spanned the acute and convalescent phases of COVID-19. The material from the prospective study consisted of cDNA or gDNA derived from T cells, B-cell-depleted T cells, or PBMCs. Deeply sampled blood TCRbeta repertoires from subjects exposed to, actively infected with, or recovered from COVID-19 were included in the dataset. The repertoires were released in a freely available public database meant as a resource for research on the immune response to SARS-CoV-2. The samples were drawn from the first 160 participants of the ongoing ImmuneRACE study and from some 1,300 subjects provided by 6 global collaborators. A de-identified subject ID, COVID-19 status, age in years and sex were almost always included in the sample metadata. HLA class I and class II types, where available, came from metadata supplied by the sample provider rather than from assay-based typing.

Enrolling through a virtual design, the prospective study's participants ranged in age from roughly 18 to 95 years and lived across roughly 23 United States geographic areas. Cohort assignment in the prospective study relied on participant-reported clinical history from a screening survey and a study questionnaire. Recovered participants in ImmuneRACE Cohort 3 were defined as having two consecutive negative NP/OP PCR tests, clearance from a healthcare professional, or resolution of symptoms. In the prospective study, mobile phlebotomists collected whole blood, serum and a nasopharyngeal or oropharyngeal swab from each participant. Prospective study participants could optionally give additional blood draws and questionnaires over a roughly 2-month period. Before DNA extraction, prospective study blood samples were shipped either frozen or at room temperature. TCRbeta CDR3 regions were amplified from genomic DNA by means of the immunoSEQ Assay, a bias-controlled multiplex PCR. As for the authors' bioinformatics: Within the assay, amplification of reference gene primers was used to estimate how many nucleated cells each sample contained. Sequence reads were collapsed and filtered to measure the absolute abundance of every unique TCRbeta CDR3 rearrangement. For each sample, productive Simpson clonality was calculated by taking the square root of Simpson's diversity index across productive rearrangements. As stored in TCRdb, this immuneACCESS dataset retains in-frame rearrangements with V and J assigned. A fraction of the clones does not appear; measured against another copy, unresolved V genes explain less than half of the discrepancy, and the remainder lacks a known reason. For V, J and clone size, that table is used; D and trimming come from the DNA. Present in this sample are around 200,000 clones, around 89% of which were seen just once. Less than 1.5% of the sample comes from the top ten.

Between the V and J ends, shortened by 0 bases and 8 bases respectively, the junction contains 19 bases. The CDR3 has 16 amino acids, counting the end cysteine and phenylalanine. The retained sequence is limited to the CDR3, 48 bases, with the frame set at the first base. CDR1 and CDR2, looked up from the germline V gene (reference sequence), are LNHNV and YYDKDF. Overall results and qualifications from the work: How much clinical and demographic metadata was included differed by source and by participant, and the metadata was provided uncurated.

Comment on this clone: Its antigen is currently not known. Base qualities are missing; no much larger clone stands one base away.

This receptor was identified in a young man who had recovered from COVID-19. The chain is encoded by TRBV15 joined to TRBJ1-2, with TRBD1 as a weak D call on 5 bases. Sample: PBMCs or T cells enriched from blood (not recorded which). The DNA sequence is given as TGTGCCACCAGCAGAGATTTGGGTTGGGGGGTTCGGGGCTACACCTTC. This sequence encodes CATSRDLGWGVRGYTF.